This T cell receptor beta chain was recovered during a study of blood T cell repertoires in COVID-19. The wider study: The study drew acute and convalescent COVID-19 samples from the United States, Italy and Spain.

The CDR3 is 14 residues long. Looked up from germline, CDR1 is ENHRY and CDR2 is SYGVKD. With V trimmed by 0 bases and J by 11 bases, 5 bases remained unmatched. This study enrolled people aged about 18 to 90 from 24 US geographic areas. Participants' own reports of clinical history determined their cohort assignment. Sequencing was performed with immunoSEQ multiplex PCR; in TCRdb, only in-frame clones are kept and a portion is missing. There are 200,000 to 300,000 clones in the sample; 70% to 90% occur only once, and 0.95% to 1.5% lies in the top ten. Sequenced material: PBMCs or T cells enriched from blood (not recorded which). The chain recombines TRBV10-3 with TRBJ2-3; 10 bases fit TRBD2. The receptor comes from a woman aged 40 to 49 with acute COVID-19. As DNA, the CDR3 is TGTGCCATCAGTGAGTCGACTAGCGGGTCCCGGCAGTATTTT. Translated, it gives CAISESTSGSRQYF.